This T cell receptor beta chain was recorded in a study of T cell clones after liver transplantation. Study results and limitations: In a couple of subjects, few donor cells limited the measurable donor-reactive repertoire. In 5 of 8 subjects, circulating graft-donor-reactive CD4 TCRbeta sequences fell significantly after transplant.

In germline, CDR1 is SGHTA, CDR2 FQGNSA. This CDR3 contains 14 residues. Trimming pared 5 bases from V and 4 bases from J, leaving 15 bases between. The table came from immunoSEQ multiplex PCR; TCRdb's copy has only in-frame clones and leaves some out. Among tens of thousands of clones listed, about 82% were seen once. This clone came up a few times. What it recognizes is unknown. This chain joins TRBV7-2 and TRBJ2-7, with a possible D match to TRBD1 (5 bases). The receptor's source is a human patient who received a liver transplant. Some T cells here may be from the graft donor. The input for sequencing was CD4+ T cells from blood, taken 45 to 47 months after liver transplant. The CDR3 protein is CASSPQGVRYEQYF. CDR3 DNA sequence: TGTGCCAGCAGCCCGCAAGGGGTAAGGTACGAGCAGTACTTC. Full variable domain (remainder filled in from reference TRBV7-2 and TRBJ2-7): GAGVSQSPSNKVTEKGKDVELRCDPISGHTALYWYRQSLGQGLEFLIYFQGNSAPDKSGLPSDRFSAERTGGSVSTLTIQRTQQEDSAVYLCASSPQGVRYEQYFGPGTRLTVT.